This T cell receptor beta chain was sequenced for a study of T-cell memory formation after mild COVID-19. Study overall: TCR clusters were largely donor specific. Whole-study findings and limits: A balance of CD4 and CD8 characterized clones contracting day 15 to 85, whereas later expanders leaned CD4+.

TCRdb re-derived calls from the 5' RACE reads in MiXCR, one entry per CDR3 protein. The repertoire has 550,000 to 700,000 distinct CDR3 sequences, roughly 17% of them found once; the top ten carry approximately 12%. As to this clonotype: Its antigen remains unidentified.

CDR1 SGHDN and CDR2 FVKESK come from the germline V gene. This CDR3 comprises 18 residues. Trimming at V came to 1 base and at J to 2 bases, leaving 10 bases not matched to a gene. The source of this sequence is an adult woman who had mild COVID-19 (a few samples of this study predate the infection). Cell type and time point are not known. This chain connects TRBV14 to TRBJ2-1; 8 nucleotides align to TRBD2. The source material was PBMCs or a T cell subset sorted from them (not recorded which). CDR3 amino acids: CASSQASLGLEPYNEQFF. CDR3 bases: TGTGCCAGCAGCCAAGCATCCCTGGGACTAGAGCCCTACAATGAGCAGTTCTTC.